The rows below give T cell receptor beta chains drawn from one sample of a study of blood T cells in healthy people across ages. TCRdb recomputed calls from the 5' RACE reads with MiXCR, one row per CDR3 protein. The table has roughly 720,000 distinct CDR3 sequences, about 53% seen once. The sample taken for sequencing was blood. The receptors here all came from a man aged 80 or over in good health. The conserved cysteine and the conserved F or W are not part of the CDR3 here. Each record gives: J gene, clone size, V gene, CDR3 protein. Clone size is stated in some rows and not others, as once, few, many or a class when expanded.

J: TRBJ2-3; size: .; V: TRBV6-6; CDR3: ASSYSNQAGLDTQY
J: TRBJ1-6; size: few; V: TRBV3-1; CDR3: ASSPPAEAPLH
J: TRBJ1-2; size: .; V: TRBV28; CDR3: ASSLVWDTVSGYGYT
J: TRBJ2-1; size: .; V: TRBV3-1; CDR3: ASSLTDHYLSYNEQF
J: TRBJ2-1; size: .; V: TRBV20-1; CDR3: SALDRGGLATYNEQF
J: TRBJ1-5; size: .; V: TRBV6-6; CDR3: ASSYEGVSEPQH
J: TRBJ2-3; size: once; V: TRBV2; CDR3: ASGLTTQSTDTQY
J: TRBJ2-3; size: .; V: TRBV5-4; CDR3: ASSPGGIGTDTQY
J: TRBJ2-1; size: .; V: TRBV7-2; CDR3: ASSPSGRANEQF
J: TRBJ2-7; size: .; V: TRBV20-1; CDR3: SAGDDRVENEQY
J: TRBJ2-7; size: few; V: TRBV2; CDR3: ASSHRDKTYEQY
J: TRBJ2-5; size: .; V: TRBV29-1; CDR3: SVEDLRGGTY
J: TRBJ2-1; size: .; V: TRBV28; CDR3: ASSRGGQNEQF
J: .; size: .; V: TRBV19; CDR3: ASSAAPSGRGHEQY
J: TRBJ2-3; size: few; V: TRBV6-1; CDR3: ASREGFNPFRDTQY
J: TRBJ1-1; size: .; V: TRBV9; CDR3: ASSVAQGVRGNTEAF
J: TRBJ2-7; size: few; V: TRBV5-1; CDR3: ASSLKGAAYEQY
J: TRBJ2-6; size: .; V: TRBV20-1; CDR3: SARADGANVLT
J: TRBJ2-5; size: .; V: TRBV7-9; CDR3: ASSLWGQALQETQY
J: TRBJ2-1; size: few; V: TRBV20-1; CDR3: SVYKPGLSSYNEQF
J: TRBJ2-4; size: few; V: TRBV18; CDR3: ASSPVDNIQY
J: TRBJ2-5; size: .; V: TRBV5-1; CDR3: ASSLTTSGRYNEQY
J: TRBJ2-1; size: .; V: TRBV9; CDR3: ASSVAGTACEQF
J: TRBJ2-6; size: .; V: TRBV6-5; CDR3: ASRPDRALPGANVPT
J: TRBJ2-2; size: few; V: TRBV10-3; CDR3: AIRNTARTGELF
J: TRBJ2-6; size: .; V: TRBV2; CDR3: ASKRTTSGANVLT
J: .; size: .; V: TRBV24-1; CDR3: ATSEAGRDIQY
J: TRBJ2-7; size: .; V: TRBV27; CDR3: ASSFGDRGPYEQY
J: TRBJ2-5; size: .; V: TRBV14; CDR3: ASSQEIWTTAETQY
J: TRBJ1-1; size: few; V: TRBV29-1; CDR3: SADPGGAGTEAF
J: TRBJ1-3; size: few; V: TRBV28; CDR3: ASTSGNTIY
J: TRBJ2-1; size: .; V: TRBV5-1; CDR3: ASSLAGGSDDEQF
J: TRBJ2-1; size: .; V: TRBV11-1; CDR3: ASSLVLAGVSKNPQF
J: .; size: few; V: TRBV25-1; CDR3: ASGRAGAGNEQY
J: TRBJ2-3; size: .; V: TRBV25-1; CDR3: ASSEYQGQGSTDTQY
J: TRBJ2-1; size: .; V: TRBV10-3; CDR3: AISEGRSMSYNEQF
J: .; size: .; V: TRBV15; CDR3: ATSEAGQETQY
J: .; size: .; V: TRBV20-1; CDR3: SARDPLGQGAYEQY
J: TRBJ2-3; size: .; V: TRBV11-2; CDR3: ASSLVPAGLTDTQY
J: TRBJ2-7; size: .; V: TRBV3-1; CDR3: ASSRRAVSYEQY
J: TRBJ2-2; size: .; V: TRBV11-2; CDR3: ASSPTLQGGSTGELF
J: TRBJ2-7; size: once; V: TRBV28; CDR3: ASLRDRVSIEQY
J: TRBJ1-2; size: few; V: TRBV15; CDR3: ATSRGAGVNYGYT
J: TRBJ2-3; size: few; V: TRBV20-1; CDR3: SARGGWGSTDTQY
J: TRBJ1-4; size: once; V: TRBV27; CDR3: ASSSLGQGKWNEKLF